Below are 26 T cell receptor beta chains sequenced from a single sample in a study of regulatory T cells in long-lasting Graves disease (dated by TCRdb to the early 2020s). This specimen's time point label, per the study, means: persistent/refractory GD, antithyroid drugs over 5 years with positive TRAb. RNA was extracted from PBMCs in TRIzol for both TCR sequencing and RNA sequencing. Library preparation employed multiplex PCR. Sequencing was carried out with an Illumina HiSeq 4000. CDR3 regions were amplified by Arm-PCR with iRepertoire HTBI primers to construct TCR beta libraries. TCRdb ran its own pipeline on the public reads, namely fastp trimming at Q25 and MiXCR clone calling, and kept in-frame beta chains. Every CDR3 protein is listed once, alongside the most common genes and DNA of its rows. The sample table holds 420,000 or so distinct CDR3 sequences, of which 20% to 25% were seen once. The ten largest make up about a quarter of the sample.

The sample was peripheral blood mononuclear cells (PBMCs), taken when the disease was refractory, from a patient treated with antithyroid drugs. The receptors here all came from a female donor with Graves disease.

This CDR3 is CASSLAQGATETQYF. CDR3 DNA: TGTGCCAGCAGCTTAGCACAGGGGGCGACGGAGACCCAGTACTTC. The chain joins TRBV7-2 to TRBJ2-5; 9 bases agree with TRBD1. The CDR3 length is 15 residues. CDR1 is SGHTA, CDR2 FQGNSA, per germline. With V trimmed by 0 bases and J by 5 bases, 4 bases remained unmatched.

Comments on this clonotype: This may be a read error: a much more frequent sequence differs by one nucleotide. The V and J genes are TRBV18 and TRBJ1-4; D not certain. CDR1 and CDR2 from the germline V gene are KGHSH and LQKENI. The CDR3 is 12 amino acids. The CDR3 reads CAGSVANEKLFF. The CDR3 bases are TGTGCCGGCTCTGTCGCGAACGAAAAACTGTTTTTT.

The CDR3 DNA is TGTGCCAGCAGCGCCGCCAGCTCTCCCTACGAGCAGTACTTC. This sequence encodes CASSAASSPYEQYF. The V and J genes are TRBV5-4 and TRBJ2-7; D uncertain. Trimming shortened V by 4 bases and J by 2 bases, and 13 bases separated the two germline ends. The CDR3 has 14 amino acids. The germline V gene encodes CDR1 SGHNT and CDR2 YYREEE (reference sequence).

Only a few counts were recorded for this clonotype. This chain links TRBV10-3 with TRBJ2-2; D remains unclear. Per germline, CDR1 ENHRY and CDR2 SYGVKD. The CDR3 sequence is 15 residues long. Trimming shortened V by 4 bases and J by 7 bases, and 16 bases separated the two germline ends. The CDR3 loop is CAISVERLSIGELFF. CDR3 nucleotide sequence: TGTGCCATCAGTGTGGAGAGGCTTAGCATCGGGGAGCTGTTTTTT.

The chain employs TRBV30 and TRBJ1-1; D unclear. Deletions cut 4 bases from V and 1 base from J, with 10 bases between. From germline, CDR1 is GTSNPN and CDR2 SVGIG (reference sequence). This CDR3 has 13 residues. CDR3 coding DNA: TGTGCCTGGACGCTCCTAGCGAACACTGAAGCTTTCTTT. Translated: CAWTLLANTEAFF.

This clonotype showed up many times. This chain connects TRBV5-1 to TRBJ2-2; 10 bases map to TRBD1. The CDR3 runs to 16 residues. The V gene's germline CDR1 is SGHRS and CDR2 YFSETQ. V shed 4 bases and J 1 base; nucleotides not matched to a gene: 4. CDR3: CASSTRDRGNTGELFF. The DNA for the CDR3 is TGCGCCAGCAGCACCCGGGACAGGGGGAACACCGGGGAGCTGTTTTTT.

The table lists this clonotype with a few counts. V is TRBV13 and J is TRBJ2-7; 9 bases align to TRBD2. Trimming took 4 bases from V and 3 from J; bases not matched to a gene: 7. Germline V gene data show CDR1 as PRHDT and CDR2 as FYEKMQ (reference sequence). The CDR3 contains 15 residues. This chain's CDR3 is CASSSGLALDYEQYF. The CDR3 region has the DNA TGTGCCAGCAGCTCGGGACTAGCCCTTGACTACGAGCAGTACTTC. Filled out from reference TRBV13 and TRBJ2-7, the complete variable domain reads AAGVIQSPRHLIKEKRETATLKCYPIPRHDTVYWYQQGPGQDPQFLISFYEKMQSDKGSIPDRFSAQQFSDYHSELNMSSLELGDSALYFCASSSGLALDYEQYFGPGTRLTVT.

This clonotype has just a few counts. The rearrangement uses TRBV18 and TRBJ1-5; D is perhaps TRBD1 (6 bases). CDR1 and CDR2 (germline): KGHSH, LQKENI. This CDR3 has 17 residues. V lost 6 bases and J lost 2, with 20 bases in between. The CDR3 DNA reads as TGTGCCAGCTCTCCCCGAGAAGGGACAAAGGGCAATCAGCCCCAGCATTTT. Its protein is CASSPREGTKGNQPQHF.

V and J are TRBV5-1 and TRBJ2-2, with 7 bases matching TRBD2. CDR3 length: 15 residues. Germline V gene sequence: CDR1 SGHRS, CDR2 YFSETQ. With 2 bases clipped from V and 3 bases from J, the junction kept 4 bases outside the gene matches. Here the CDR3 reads CASSFGSGYTGELFF. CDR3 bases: TGCGCCAGCAGCTTCGGTAGCGGGTACACCGGGGAGCTGTTTTTT.

This CDR3 is CASSIAGQGQETQYF. CDR3 nucleotides: TGTGCCAGTAGTATCGCTGGACAGGGCCAAGAGACCCAGTACTTC. The chain joins TRBV19 to TRBJ2-5; 8 nucleotides match TRBD1. The CDR3 is 15 residues long. CDR1 LNHDA and CDR2 SQIVND come from the germline V gene (reference sequence). The junction had 4 bases not matched to a gene; V was cut back by 3 bases and J by 1 base.

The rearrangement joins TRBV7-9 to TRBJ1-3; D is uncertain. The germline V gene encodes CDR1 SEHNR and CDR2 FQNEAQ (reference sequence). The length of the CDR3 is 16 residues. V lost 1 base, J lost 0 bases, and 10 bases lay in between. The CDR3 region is CASSLVSQLSGNTIYF. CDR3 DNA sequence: TGTGCCAGCAGCTTAGTCAGTCAGCTCTCTGGAAACACCATATATTTT.

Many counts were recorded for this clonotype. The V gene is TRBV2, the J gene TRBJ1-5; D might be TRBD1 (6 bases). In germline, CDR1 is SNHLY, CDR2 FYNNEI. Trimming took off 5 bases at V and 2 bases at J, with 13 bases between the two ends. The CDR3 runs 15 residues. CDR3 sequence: CASSPGDNRNQPQHF. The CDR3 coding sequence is TGTGCCAGCAGTCCAGGGGACAACCGCAATCAGCCCCAGCATTTT.

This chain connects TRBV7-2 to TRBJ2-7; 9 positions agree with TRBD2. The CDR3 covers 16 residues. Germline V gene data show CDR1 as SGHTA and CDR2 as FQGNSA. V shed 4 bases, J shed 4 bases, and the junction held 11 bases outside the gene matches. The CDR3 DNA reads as TGTGCCAGCAGCTCCCTCCCTAGCGGGGTTTCGTACGAGCAGTACTTC. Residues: CASSSLPSGVSYEQYF.

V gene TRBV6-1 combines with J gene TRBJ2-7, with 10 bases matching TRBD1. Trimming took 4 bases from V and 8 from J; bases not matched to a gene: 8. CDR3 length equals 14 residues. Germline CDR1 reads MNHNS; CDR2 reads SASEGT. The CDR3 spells CASSASGQGMKQYF. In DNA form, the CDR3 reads TGTGCCAGCAGTGCGTCGGGACAGGGGATGAAGCAGTACTTC.

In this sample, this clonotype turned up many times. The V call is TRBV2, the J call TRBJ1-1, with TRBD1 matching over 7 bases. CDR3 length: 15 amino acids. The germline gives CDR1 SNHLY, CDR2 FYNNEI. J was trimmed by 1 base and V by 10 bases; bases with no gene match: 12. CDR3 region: CATTTGPDGNTEAFF. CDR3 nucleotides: TGTGCCACGACGACAGGGCCTGACGGGAACACTGAAGCTTTCTTT. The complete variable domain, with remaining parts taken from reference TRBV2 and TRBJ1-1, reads EPEVTQTPSHQVTQMGQEVILRCVPISNHLYFYWYRQILGQKVEFLVSFYNNEISEKSEIFDDQFSVERPDGSNFTLKIRSTKLEDSAMYFCATTTGPDGNTEAFFGQGTRLTVV.

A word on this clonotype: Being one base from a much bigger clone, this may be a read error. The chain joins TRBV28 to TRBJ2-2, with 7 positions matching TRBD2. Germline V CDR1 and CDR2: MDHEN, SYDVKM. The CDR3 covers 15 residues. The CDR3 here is CTSSRGGANTGELFF. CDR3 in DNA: TGTACCAGCAGCCGCGGGGGAGCGAACACCGGGGAGCTGTTTTTT.

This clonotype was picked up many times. The CDR3 DNA sequence: TGTGCCACCCTCACGGAAGGCTACACCTTC. Protein product: CATLTEGYTF. V gene TRBV6-1 combines with J gene TRBJ1-2; D gene uncertain. Germline V lookup: CDR1 MNHNS, CDR2 SASEGT. V lost 10 bases, J lost 8 bases, and 11 bases lay in between. The CDR3 sequence is 10 residues long.

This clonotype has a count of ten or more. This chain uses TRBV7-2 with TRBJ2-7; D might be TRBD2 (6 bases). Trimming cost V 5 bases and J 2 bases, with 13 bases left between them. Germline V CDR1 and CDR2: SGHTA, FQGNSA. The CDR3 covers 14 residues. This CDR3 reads CASSETGATYEQYF. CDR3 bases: TGTGCCAGCAGCGAAACGGGAGCCACCTACGAGCAGTACTTC.

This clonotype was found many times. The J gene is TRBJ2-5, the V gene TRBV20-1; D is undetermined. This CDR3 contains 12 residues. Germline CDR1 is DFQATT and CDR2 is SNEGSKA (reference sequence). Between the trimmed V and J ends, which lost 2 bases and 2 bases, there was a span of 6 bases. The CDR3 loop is CSARSLQETQYF. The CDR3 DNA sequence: TGCAGTGCTAGAAGTCTACAAGAGACCCAGTACTTC.

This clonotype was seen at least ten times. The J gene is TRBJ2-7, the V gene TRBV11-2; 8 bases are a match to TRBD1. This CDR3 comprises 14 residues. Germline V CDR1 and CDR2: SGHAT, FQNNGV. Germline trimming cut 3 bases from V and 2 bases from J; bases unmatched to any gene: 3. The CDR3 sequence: CASSFGQGTYEQYF. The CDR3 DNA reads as TGTGCCAGCAGCTTCGGACAGGGAACCTACGAGCAGTACTTC.

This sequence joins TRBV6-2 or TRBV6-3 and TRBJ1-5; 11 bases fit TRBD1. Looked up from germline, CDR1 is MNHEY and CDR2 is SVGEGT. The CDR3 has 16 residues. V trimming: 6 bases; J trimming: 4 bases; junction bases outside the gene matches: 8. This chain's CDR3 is CASRYPGQGANQPQHF. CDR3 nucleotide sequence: TGTGCCAGCAGGTATCCCGGACAGGGGGCAAATCAGCCCCAGCATTTT.

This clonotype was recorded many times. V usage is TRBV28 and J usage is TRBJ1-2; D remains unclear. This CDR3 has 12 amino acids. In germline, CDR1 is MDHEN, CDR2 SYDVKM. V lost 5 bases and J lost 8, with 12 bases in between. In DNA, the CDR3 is TGTGCCAGCAGTAACCCGACGCGAGGCTACACCTTC. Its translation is CASSNPTRGYTF.

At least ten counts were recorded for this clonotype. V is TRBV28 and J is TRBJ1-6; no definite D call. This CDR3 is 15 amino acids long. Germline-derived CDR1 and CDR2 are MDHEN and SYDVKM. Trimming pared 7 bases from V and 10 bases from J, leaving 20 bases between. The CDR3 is CASTPRQGVRSPLHF. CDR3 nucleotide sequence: TGTGCCAGCACCCCCCGGCAAGGAGTCCGGTCACCCCTCCACTTT. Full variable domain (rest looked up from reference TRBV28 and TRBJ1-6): DVKVTQSSRYLVKRTGEKVFLECVQDMDHENMFWYRQDPGLGLRLIYFSYDVKMKEKGDIPEGYSVSREKKERFSLILESASTNQTSMYLCASTPRQGVRSPLHFGNGTRLTVT.

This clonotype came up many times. In DNA form, the CDR3 reads TGCGCCAGCAGCTTGGAGGGGGAGTACGGTTTCTTT. Its protein product is CASSLEGEYGFF. The chain is built from TRBV5-1 and TRBJ1-1, with a possible D match to TRBD1 (6 bases). The CDR3 has 12 amino acids. V lost 0 bases to trimming and J lost 13 bases, with 13 bases between them. CDR1 and CDR2 from the germline V gene are SGHRS and YFSETQ.

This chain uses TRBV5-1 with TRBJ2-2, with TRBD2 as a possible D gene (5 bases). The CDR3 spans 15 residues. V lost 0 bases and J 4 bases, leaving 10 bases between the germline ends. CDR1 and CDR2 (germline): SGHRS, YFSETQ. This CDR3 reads CASSLAERSTGELFF. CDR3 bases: TGCGCCAGCAGCTTGGCCGAGCGGAGCACCGGGGAGCTGTTTTTT.

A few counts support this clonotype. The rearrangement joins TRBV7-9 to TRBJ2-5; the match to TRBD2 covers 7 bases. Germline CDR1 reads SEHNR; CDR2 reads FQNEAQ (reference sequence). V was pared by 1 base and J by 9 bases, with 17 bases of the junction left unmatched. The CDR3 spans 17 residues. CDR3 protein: CASSLGSIAGETVAQYF. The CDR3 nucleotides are TGTGCCAGCAGCTTAGGATCCATCGCGGGAGAAACGGTAGCCCAGTACTTC.